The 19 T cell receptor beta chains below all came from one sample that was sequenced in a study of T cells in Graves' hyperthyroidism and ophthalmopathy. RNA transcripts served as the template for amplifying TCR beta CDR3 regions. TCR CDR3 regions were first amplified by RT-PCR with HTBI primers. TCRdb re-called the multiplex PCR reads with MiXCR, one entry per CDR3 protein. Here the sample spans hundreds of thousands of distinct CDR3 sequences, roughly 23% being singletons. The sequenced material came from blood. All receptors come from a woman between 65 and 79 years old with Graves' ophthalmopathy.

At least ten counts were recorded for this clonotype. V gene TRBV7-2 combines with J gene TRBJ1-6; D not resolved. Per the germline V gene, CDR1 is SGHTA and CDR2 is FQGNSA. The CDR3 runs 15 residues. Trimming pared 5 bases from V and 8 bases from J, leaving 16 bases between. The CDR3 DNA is TGTGCCAGCAGCCCGACGGACTGGACCTATTCACCCCTCCACTTT. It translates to CASSPTDWTYSPLHF.

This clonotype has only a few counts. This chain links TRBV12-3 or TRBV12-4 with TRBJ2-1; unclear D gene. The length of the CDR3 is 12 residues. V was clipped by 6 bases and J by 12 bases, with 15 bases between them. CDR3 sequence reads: CASSPLGGVQFF. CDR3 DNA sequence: TGTGCCAGCAGCCCGCTGGGTGGGGTGCAGTTCTTC.

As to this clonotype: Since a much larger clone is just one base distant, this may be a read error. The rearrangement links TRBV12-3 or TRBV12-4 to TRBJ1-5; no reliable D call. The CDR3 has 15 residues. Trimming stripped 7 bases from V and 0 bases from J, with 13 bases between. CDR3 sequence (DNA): TGTGCCAGCAACCCCAAGCTGAATAGCAATCAGCCCCAGCATTTT. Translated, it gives CASNPKLNSNQPQHF.

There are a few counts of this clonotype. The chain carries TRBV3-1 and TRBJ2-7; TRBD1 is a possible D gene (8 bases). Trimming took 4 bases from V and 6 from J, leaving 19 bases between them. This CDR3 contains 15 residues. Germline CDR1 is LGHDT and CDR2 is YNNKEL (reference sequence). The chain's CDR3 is CASSPTGSGTGEQYF. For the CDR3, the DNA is TGTGCCAGCAGCCCGACAGGGAGCGGGACAGGCGAGCAGTACTTC.

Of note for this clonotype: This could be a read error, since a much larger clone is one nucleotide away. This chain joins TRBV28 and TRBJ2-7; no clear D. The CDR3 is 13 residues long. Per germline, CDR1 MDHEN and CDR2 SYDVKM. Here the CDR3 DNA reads TGTGCCAGCAGTTTTCGAGTGGCCTACGGGCAGTACTTC. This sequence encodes CASSFRVAYGQYF.

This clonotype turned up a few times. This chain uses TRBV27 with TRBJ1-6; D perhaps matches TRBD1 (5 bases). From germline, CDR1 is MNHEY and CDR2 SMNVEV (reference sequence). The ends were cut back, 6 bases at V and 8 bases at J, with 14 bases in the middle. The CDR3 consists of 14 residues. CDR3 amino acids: CASSPQGVYSPLHF. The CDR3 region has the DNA TGTGCCAGCAGCCCCCAAGGGGTATATTCACCCCTCCACTTT.

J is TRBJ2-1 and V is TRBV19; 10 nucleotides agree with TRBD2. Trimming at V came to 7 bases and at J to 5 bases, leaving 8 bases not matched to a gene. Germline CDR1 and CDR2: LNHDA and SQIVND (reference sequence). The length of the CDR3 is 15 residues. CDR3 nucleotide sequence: TGTGCCAGTATTCTACTAGCGGGAACTAACAATGAGCAGTTCTTC. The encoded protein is CASILLAGTNNEQFF.

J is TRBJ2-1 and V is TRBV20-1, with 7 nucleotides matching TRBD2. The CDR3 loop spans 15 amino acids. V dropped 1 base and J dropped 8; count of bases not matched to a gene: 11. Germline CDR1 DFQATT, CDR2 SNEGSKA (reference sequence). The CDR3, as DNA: TGCAGTGCTAGAGGTGGGAGGGCCTCGCTTGATGAGCAGTTCTTC. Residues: CSARGGRASLDEQFF.

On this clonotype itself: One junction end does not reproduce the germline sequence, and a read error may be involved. In DNA, the CDR3 is TGTGCCAGCAGCTTAGGACAGGGGGACGCTCAGCCCCAGCATTTT. This sequence encodes CASSLGQGDAQPQHF. The rearrangement links TRBV12-3 or TRBV12-4 to TRBJ1-5; 10 nucleotides line up with TRBD1. This CDR3 region has 15 residues.

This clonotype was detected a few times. The CDR3 bases are TGCGCCAGCAAAGCGTCGGCAGAAGCTTTCTTT. It encodes CASKASAEAFF. The chain couples TRBV5-1 to TRBJ1-1; D gene unclear. CDR1 and CDR2 from the germline V gene are SGHRS and YFSETQ. This CDR3 is 11 amino acids long. The V end lost 6 bases, the J end lost 8 bases, and 11 bases lay between the germline ends. Together with reference TRBV5-1 and TRBJ1-1, the CDR3 gives the full variable domain: KAGVTQTPRYLIKTRGQQVTLSCSPISGHRSVSWYQQTPGQGLQFLFEYFSETQRNKGNFPGRFSGRQFSNSRSEMNVSTLELGDSALYLCASKASAEAFFGQGTRLTVV.

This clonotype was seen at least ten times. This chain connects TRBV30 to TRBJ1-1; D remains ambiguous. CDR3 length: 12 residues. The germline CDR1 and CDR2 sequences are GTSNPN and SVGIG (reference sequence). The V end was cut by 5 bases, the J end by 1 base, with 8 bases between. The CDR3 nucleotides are TGTGCCTGGGGACGGGGGAACACTGAAGCTTTCTTT. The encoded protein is CAWGRGNTEAFF. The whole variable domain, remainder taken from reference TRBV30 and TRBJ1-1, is SQTIHQWPATLVQPVGSPLSLECTVEGTSNPNLYWYRQAAGRGLQLLFYSVGIGQISSEVPQNLSASRPQDRQFILSSKKLLLSDSGFYLCAWGRGNTEAFFGQGTRLTVV.

CDR3 amino acids: CASSQEGPGGNTGELFF. CDR3 nucleotide sequence: TGCGCCAGCAGCCAAGAAGGGCCCGGGGGCAACACCGGGGAGCTGTTTTTT. The chain employs TRBV4-3 and TRBJ2-2; perhaps D is TRBD1 or TRBD2 (6 bases each). Germline lookup yields CDR1 LGHNA and CDR2 YSLEER. The CDR3 spans 17 residues. The germline V and J ends were trimmed by 0 bases and 2 bases, with 13 bases remaining between them.

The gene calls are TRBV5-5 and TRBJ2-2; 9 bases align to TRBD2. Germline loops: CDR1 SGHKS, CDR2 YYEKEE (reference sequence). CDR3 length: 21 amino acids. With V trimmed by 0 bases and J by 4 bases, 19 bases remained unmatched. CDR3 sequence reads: CASSLESLGLAGPSGTGELFF. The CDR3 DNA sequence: TGTGCCAGCAGCTTGGAATCCCTGGGGCTAGCGGGACCCTCGGGCACCGGGGAGCTGTTTTTT.

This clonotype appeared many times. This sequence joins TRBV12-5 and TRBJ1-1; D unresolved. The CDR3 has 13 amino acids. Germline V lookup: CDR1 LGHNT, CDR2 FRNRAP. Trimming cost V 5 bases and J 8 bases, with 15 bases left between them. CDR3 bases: TGTGCTAGTGGTGGTGTAACTGCTGGAGAAGCTTTCTTT. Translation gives CASGGVTAGEAFF.

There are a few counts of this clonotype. This CDR3 is CASSPRRGRVSGELFF. The CDR3 DNA reads TGTGCCAGCAGTCCCCGTAGGGGGCGCGTATCCGGGGAGCTGTTTTTT. The gene calls are TRBV12-3 or TRBV12-4 and TRBJ2-2; 7 bases match TRBD1. V lost 5 bases, J lost 6 bases, and 12 bases stayed unmatched. The CDR3 has 16 residues.

CDR3 in amino acids: CASRKGGVVAGELFF. The CDR3 nucleotides read TGTGCCAGCAGGAAAGGGGGCGTTGTGGCCGGGGAGCTGTTTTTT. The J gene is TRBJ2-2, the V gene TRBV11-2, with 7 bases identical to TRBD1. The germline gives CDR1 SGHAT, CDR2 FQNNGV. Trimming took 6 bases from V and 6 from J; bases not matched to a gene: 10. The CDR3 sequence is 15 residues long.

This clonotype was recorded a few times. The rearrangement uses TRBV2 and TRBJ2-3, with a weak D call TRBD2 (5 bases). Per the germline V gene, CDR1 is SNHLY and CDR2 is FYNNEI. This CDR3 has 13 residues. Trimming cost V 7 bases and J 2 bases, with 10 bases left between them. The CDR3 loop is CASTARDTDTQYF. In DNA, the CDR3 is TGTGCCAGCACAGCGAGGGACACAGATACGCAGTATTTT.

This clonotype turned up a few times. The CDR3 reads CASSQSGRGNEQFF. The CDR3 nucleotides are TGTGCCAGCAGCCAGAGCGGGAGGGGAAATGAGCAGTTCTTC. The genes are TRBV11-2 and TRBJ2-1; 10 nucleotides line up with TRBD2. CDR3 size: 14 residues. Germline CDR1 and CDR2: SGHAT and FQNNGV. Trimming at V came to 5 bases and at J to 7 bases, leaving 5 bases not matched to a gene.

In DNA, the CDR3 is TGTGCCAGCAGTGTGGGGGCCGATACATCTGGAAACACCATATATTTT. Translating it yields CASSVGADTSGNTIYF. The V gene is TRBV2, the J gene TRBJ1-3, with D possibly being TRBD1 (6 bases). The CDR3 sequence is 16 residues long. Trimming took off 4 bases at V and 1 base at J, with 14 bases between the two ends. The germline gives CDR1 SNHLY, CDR2 FYNNEI.